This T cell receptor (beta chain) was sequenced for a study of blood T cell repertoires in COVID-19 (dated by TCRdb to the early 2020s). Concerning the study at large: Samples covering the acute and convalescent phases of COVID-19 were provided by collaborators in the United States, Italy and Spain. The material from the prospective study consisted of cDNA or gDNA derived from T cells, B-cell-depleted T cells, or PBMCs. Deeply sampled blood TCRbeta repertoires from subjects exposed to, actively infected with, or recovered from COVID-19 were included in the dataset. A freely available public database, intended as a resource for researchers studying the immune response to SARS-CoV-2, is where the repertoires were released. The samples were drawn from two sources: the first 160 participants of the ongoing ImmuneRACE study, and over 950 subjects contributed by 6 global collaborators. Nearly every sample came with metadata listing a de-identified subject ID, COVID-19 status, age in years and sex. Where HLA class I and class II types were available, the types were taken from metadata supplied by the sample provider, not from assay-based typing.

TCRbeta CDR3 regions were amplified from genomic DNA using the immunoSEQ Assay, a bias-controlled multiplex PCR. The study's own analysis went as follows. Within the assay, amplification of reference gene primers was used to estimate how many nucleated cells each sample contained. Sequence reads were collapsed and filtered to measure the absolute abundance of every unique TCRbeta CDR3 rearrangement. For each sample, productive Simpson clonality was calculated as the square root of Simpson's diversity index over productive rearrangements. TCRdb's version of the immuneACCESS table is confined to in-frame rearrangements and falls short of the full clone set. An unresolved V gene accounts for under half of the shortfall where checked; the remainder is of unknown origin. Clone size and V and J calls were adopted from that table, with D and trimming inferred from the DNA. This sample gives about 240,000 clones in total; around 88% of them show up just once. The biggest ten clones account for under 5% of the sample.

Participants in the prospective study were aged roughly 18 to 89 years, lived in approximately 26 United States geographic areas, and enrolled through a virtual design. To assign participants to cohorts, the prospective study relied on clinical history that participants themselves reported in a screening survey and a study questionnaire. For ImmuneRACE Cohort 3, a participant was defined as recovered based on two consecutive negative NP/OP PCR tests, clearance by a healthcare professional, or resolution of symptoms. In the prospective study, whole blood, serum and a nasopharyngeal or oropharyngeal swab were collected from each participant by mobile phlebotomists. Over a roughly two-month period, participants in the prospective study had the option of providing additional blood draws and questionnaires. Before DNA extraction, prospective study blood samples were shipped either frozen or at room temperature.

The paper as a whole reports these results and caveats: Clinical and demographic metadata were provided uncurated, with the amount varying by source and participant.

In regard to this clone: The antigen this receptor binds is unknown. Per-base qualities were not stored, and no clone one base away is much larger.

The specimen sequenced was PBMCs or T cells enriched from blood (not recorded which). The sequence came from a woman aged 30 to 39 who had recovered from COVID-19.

This receptor carries the CDR3 CASSQVFAPRSQPQHF. The sequenced DNA is TGCGCCAGCAGCCAAGTATTTGCCCCTCGGAGTCAGCCCCAGCATTTT. The chain joins TRBV4-3 to TRBJ1-5; there is no confident call for the D gene. The germline V gene provides CDR1 LGHNA and CDR2 YSLEER. V and J are truncated by 1 base and 6 bases respectively, leaving an intervening sequence of 16 bases. From its cysteine to its phenylalanine, the CDR3 spans 16 amino acids. The read is trimmed to its CDR3 DNA, 48 bases read in frame from base 1.